Reported below is one T cell receptor (beta chain). Its matching antigen is unknown. The junction and the germline gene differ at one end; a read error may be behind it. PCR amplification relied on 60 Vbeta primers (plus 13 Jbeta primers). Sequencing was performed with immunoSEQ multiplex PCR; in TCRdb, only in-frame clones are kept and a portion is missing. The sample includes 80,000 to 100,000 clones. These data come from a study of cytomegalovirus exposure and HLA in healthy donors. Study conclusions and caveats: Later analysis suggested links between common viral pathogens and several top significant clusters. Approximately 160 TCR beta chains were listed as cytomegalovirus-associated. A later analysis linked a missense variant in DCLRE1C to the trimming of TCR beta V and J genes.

The CDR3 consists of 13 residues. Germline CDR1 LGHNA, CDR2 YNFKEQ. The clonotype originates from a man aged 50-60 years in good health and CMV-seronegative. The sample taken for sequencing was PBMCs. V and J are TRBV4-2 and TRBJ1-2; 8 bases map to TRBD1. CDR3 amino acids: CASSQALLDRASF. DNA of the CDR3: TGTGCCAGCAGCCAGGCCTTGTTGGACAGGGCGTCCTTC.